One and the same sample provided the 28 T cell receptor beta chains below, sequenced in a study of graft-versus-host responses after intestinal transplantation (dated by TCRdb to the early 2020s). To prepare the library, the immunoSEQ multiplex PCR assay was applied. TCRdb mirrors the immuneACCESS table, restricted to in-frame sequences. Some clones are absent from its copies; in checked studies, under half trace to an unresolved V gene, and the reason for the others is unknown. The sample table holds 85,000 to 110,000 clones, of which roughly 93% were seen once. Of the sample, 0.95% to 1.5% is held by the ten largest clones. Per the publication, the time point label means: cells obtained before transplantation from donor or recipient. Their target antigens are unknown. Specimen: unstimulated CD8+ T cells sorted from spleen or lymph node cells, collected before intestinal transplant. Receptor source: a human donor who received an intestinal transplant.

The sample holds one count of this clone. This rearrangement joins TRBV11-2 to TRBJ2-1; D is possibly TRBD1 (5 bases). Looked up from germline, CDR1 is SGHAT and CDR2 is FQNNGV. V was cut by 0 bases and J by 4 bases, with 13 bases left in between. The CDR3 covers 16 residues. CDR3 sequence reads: CASSLDRTTSYNEQFF. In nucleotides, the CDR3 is TGTGCCAGCAGCTTAGATCGGACAACGAGTTACAATGAGCAGTTCTTC.

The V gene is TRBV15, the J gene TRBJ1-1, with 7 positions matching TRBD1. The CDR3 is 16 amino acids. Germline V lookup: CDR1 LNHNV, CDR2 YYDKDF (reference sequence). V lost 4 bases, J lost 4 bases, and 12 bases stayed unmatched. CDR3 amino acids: CATSNSRDSFSTEAFF. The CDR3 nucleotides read TGTGCCACCAGCAATAGTCGGGACAGCTTCTCCACTGAAGCTTTCTTT.

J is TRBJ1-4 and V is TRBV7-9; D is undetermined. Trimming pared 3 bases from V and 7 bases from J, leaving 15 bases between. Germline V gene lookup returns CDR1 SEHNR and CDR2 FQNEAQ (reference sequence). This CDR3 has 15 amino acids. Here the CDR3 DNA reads TGTGCCAGCAGCTTCCCCGGAAGACCTGGTGAAAAACTGTTTTTT. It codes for CASSFPGRPGEKLFF. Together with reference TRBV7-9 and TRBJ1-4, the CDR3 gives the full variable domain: DTGVSQNPRHKITKRGQNVTFRCDPISEHNRLYWYRQTLGQGPEFLTYFQNEAQLEKSRLLSDRFSAERPKGSFSTLEIQRTEQGDSAMYLCASSFPGRPGEKLFFGSGTQLSVL.

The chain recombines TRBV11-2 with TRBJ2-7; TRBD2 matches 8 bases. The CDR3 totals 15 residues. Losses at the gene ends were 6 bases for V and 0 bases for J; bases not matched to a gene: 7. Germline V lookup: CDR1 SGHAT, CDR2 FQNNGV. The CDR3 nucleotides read TGTGCCAGCAGATCAGCGGGGGACCTCTCCTACGAGCAGTACTTC. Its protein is CASRSAGDLSYEQYF.

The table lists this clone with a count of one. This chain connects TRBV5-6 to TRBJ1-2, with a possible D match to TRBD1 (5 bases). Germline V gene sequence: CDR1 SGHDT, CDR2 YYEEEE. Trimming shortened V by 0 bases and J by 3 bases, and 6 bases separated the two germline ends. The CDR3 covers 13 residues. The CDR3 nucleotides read TGTGCCAGCAGCTTGGGGGGGGACTATGGCTACACCTTC. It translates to CASSLGGDYGYTF.

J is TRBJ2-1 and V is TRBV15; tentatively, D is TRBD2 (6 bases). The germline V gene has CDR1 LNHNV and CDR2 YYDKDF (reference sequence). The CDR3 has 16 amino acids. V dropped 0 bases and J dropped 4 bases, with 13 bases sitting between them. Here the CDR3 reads CATSRDLAGRYNEQFF. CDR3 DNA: TGTGCCACCAGCAGAGATCTGGCGGGGCGATACAATGAGCAGTTCTTC.

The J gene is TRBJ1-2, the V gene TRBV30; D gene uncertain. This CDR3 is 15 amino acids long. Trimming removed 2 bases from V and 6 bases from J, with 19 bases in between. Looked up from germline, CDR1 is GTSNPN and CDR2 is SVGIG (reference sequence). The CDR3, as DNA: TGTGCCTGGAGTTCCGGGCCGAACCGACTACATGGCTACACCTTC. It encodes CAWSSGPNRLHGYTF.

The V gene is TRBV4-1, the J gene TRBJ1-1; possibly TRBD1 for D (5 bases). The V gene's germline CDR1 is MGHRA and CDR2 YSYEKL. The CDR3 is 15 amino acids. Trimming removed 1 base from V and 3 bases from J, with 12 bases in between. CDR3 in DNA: TGCGCCAGCAGCCAAGCTGGAGGGGTTGACACTGAAGCTTTCTTT. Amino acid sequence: CASSQAGGVDTEAFF.

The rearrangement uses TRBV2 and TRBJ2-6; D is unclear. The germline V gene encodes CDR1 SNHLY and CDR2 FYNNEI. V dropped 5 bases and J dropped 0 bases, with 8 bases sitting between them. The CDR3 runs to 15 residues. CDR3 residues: CASSPQVSGANVLTF. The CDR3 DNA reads TGTGCCAGCAGTCCCCAGGTCTCTGGGGCCAACGTCCTGACTTTC. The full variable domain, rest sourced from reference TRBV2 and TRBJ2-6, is EPEVTQTPSHQVTQMGQEVILRCVPISNHLYFYWYRQILGQKVEFLVSFYNNEISEKSEIFDDQFSVERPDGSNFTLKIRSTKLEDSAMYFCASSPQVSGANVLTFGAGSRLTVL.

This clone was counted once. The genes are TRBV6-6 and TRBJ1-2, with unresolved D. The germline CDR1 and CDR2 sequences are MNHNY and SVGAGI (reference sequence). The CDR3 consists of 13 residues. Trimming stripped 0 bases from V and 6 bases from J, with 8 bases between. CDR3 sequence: CASSYSRFNGYTF. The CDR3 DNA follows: TGTGCCAGCAGTTACTCGCGCTTTAATGGCTACACCTTC.

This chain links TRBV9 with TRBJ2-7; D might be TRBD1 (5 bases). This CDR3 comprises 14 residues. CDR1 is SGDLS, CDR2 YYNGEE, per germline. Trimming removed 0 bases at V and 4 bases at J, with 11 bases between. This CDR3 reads CASSVGETVYEQYF. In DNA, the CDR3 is TGTGCCAGCAGCGTAGGAGAGACAGTGTACGAGCAGTACTTC. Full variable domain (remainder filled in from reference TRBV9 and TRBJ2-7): DSGVTQTPKHLITATGQRVTLRCSPRSGDLSVYWYQQSLDQGLQFLIQYYNGEERAKGNILERFSAQQFPDLHSELNLSSLELGDSALYFCASSVGETVYEQYFGPGTRLTVT.

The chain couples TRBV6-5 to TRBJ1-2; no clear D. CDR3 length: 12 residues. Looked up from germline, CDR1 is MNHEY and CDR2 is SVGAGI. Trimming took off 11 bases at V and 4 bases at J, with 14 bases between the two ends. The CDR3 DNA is TGTGCCTCATCAAGCGGTGGCTATGGCTACACCTTC. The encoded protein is CASSSGGYGYTF.

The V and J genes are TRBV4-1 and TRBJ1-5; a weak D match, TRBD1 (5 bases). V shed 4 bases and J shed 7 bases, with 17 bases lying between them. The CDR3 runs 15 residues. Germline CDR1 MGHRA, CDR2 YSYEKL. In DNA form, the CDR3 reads TGCGCCAGCAGCCCCGAGTGGGGACCCAGCCAGCCCCAGCATTTT. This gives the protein CASSPEWGPSQPQHF.

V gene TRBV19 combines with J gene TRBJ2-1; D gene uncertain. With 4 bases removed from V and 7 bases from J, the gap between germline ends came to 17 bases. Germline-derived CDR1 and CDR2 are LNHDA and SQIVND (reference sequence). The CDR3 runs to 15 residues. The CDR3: CASSTGGSPWNEQFF. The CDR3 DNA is TGTGCCAGTAGTACGGGCGGCTCCCCCTGGAATGAGCAGTTCTTC.

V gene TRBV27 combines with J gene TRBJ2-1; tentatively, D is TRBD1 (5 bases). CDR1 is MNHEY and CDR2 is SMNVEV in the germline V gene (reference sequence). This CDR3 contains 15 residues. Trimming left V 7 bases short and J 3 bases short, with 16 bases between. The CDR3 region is CASKKGVPLYNEQFF. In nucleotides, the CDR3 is TGTGCCAGCAAGAAAGGGGTTCCTCTCTACAATGAGCAGTTCTTC.

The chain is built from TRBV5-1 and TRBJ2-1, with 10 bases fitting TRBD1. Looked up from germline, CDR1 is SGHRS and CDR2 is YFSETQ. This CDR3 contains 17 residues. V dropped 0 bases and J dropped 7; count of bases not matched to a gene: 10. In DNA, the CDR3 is TGCGCCAGCAGCTTGGTGTTCGGGACAGGGGTCGAGAATGAGCAGTTCTTC. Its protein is CASSLVFGTGVENEQFF.

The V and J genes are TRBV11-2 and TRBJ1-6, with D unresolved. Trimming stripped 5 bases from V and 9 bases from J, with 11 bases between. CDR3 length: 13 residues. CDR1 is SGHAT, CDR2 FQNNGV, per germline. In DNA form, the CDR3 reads TGTGCCAGCAGCCCCCGTTCGTCTTCACCCCTCCACTTT. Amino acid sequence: CASSPRSSSPLHF.

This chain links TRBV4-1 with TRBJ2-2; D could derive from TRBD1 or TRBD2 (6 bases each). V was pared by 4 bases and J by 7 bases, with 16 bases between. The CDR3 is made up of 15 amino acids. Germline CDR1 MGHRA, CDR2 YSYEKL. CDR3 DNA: TGCGCCAGCAGCCCTGAGGGGGGCTTAGTCGGGGAGCTGTTTTTT. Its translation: CASSPEGGLVGELFF.

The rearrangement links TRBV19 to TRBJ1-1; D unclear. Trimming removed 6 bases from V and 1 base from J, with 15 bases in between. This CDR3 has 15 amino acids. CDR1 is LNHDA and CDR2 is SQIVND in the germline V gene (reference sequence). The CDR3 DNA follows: TGTGCCAGTAGCCTCGGCGGCAACTGGAACACTGAAGCTTTCTTT. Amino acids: CASSLGGNWNTEAFF.

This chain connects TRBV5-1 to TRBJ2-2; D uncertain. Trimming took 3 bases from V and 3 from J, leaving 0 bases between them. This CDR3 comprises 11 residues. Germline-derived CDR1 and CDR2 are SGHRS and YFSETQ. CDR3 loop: CASSYTGELFF. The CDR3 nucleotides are TGCGCCAGCAGCTACACCGGGGAGCTGTTTTTT.

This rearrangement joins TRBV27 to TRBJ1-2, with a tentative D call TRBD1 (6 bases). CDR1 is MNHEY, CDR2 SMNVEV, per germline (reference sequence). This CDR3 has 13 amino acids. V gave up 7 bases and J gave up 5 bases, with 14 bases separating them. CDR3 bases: TGTGCCAGCACCCCGGGACATCCTTATGGCTACACCTTC. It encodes CASTPGHPYGYTF.

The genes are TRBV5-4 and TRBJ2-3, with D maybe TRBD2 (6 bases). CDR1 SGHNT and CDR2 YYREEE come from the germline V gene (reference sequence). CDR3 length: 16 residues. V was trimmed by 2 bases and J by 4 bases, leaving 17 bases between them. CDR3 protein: CASSFGRGDPADTQYF. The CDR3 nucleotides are TGTGCCAGCAGCTTCGGGCGCGGGGACCCCGCAGATACGCAGTATTTT.

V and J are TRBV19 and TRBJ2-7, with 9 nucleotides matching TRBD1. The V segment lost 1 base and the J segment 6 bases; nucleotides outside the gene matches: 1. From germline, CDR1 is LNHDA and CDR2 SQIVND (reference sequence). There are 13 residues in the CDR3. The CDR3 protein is CASSIVDRGEQYF. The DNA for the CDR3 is TGTGCCAGTAGTATAGTGGACAGGGGCGAGCAGTACTTC.

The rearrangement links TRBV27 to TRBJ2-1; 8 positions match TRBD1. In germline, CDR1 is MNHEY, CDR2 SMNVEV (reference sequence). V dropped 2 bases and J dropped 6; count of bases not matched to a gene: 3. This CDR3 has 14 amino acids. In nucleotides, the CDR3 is TGTGCCAGCAGTTTAGCAGGGGGCTTCAATGAGCAGTTCTTC. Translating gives CASSLAGGFNEQFF.

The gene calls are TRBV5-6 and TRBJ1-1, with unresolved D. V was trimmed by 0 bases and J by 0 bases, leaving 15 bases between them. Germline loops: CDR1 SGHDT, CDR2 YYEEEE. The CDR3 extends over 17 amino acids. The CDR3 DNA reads TGTGCCAGCAGCTTGGCCGAGGGCAGACACATGAACACTGAAGCTTTCTTT. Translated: CASSLAEGRHMNTEAFF.

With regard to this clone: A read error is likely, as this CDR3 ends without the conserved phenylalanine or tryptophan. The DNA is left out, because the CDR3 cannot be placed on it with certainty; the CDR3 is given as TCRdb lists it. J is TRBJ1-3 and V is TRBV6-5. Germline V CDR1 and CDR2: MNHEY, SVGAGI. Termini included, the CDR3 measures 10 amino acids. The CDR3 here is CASNYIPPSI.

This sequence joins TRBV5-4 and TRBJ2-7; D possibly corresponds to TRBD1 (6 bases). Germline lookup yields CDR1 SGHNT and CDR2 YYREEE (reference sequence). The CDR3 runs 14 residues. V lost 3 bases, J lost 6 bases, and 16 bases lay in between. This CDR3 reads CASSSYGTSLEQYF. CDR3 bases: TGTGCCAGCAGCTCTTACGGGACAAGCCTCGAGCAGTACTTC.

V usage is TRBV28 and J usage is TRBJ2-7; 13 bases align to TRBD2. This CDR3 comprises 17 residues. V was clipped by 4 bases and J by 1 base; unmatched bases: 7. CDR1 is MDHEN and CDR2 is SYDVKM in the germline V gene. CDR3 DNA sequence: TGTGCCAGCAGTTCGGGACTAGCGGGGTACCAATCCTACGAGCAGTACTTC. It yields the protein CASSSGLAGYQSYEQYF.